The 25 T cell receptor beta chains below all came from one sample that was sequenced in a study of T cell responses to AZD1222 COVID-19 vaccine (dated by TCRdb to 2020 to 2022). Libraries came from the immunoSEQ multiplex PCR assay. TCRdb provides this immuneACCESS table in a form limited to in-frame rearrangements. Some clones are lacking; in checked studies, under half of them reflect an unresolved V gene, and why the rest are absent is not known. A total of around 170,000 clones appear in this sample, around 90% of them only once. The top ten hold more than 0.75% of the sample. The sample's time point label is to be understood as: baseline before first vaccination. The starting material was peripheral blood, obtained on day 0 of AZD1222 vaccination. All receptors come from an adult in good health.

The chain has TRBV5-4 and TRBJ2-1, with TRBD1 as a possible D gene (6 bases). From germline, CDR1 is SGHNT and CDR2 YYREEE (reference sequence). The CDR3 has 14 amino acids. Trimming removed 2 bases at V and 9 bases at J, with 15 bases between. CDR3 amino acids: CASSFTQGFGEQFF. Written as DNA, the CDR3 is TGTGCCAGCAGCTTTACCCAGGGGTTTGGTGAGCAGTTCTTC.

The chain is built from TRBV11-2 and TRBJ1-1; possibly TRBD1 for D (6 bases). V was clipped by 5 bases and J by 0 bases, with 13 bases between them. The CDR3 is 15 residues long. Germline values: CDR1 SGHAT, CDR2 FQNNGV. The CDR3 DNA reads as TGTGCCAGCAGCCGGAGCCAGGGGTTGAACACTGAAGCTTTCTTT. This translates into CASSRSQGLNTEAFF.

With respect to this clone: At one boundary the junction diverges from the germline segment, which might be a read error. The chain has TRBV10-3 and TRBJ1-4, with D tentatively TRBD1 (5 bases). Germline loops: CDR1 ENHRY, CDR2 SYGVKD. The CDR3 length is 15 residues. The CDR3 here is CAISESAGGNEELFF. The DNA for the CDR3 is TGTGCCATCAGTGAGTCGGCCGGGGGGAATGAAGAACTGTTTTTT.

This rearrangement joins TRBV7-9 to TRBJ1-1, with D tentatively TRBD1 (6 bases). V was clipped by 4 bases and J by 1 base, with 13 bases between them. The CDR3 loop spans 15 amino acids. Germline values: CDR1 SEHNR, CDR2 FQNEAQ (reference sequence). The CDR3 DNA is TGTGCCAGCAGCTCCGACCGGACAGAGAACACTGAAGCTTTCTTT. Protein sequence: CASSSDRTENTEAFF.

CDR3 region: CSVEVFGTGDYNSNQPQHF. CDR3 DNA: TGCAGCGTTGAAGTTTTCGGGACAGGTGATTATAATAGCAATCAGCCCCAGCATTTT. The chain carries TRBV29-1 and TRBJ1-5; the match to TRBD1 covers 8 bases. CDR1 SQVTM and CDR2 ANQGSEA come from the germline V gene. Trimming at V came to 1 base and at J to 0 bases, leaving 14 bases not matched to a gene. This CDR3 spans 19 amino acids.

V is TRBV6-2 or TRBV6-3 and J is TRBJ1-3; the D is unclear. Trimming pared 6 bases from V and 0 bases from J, leaving 15 bases between. The CDR3 runs 16 residues. Germline lookup yields CDR1 MNHEY and CDR2 SVGEGT. The CDR3 sequence is CASSHRWTSSGNTIYF. CDR3 DNA sequence: TGTGCCAGCAGCCACAGATGGACGAGCTCTGGAAACACCATATATTTT.

The chain couples TRBV24-1 to TRBJ2-1; TRBD2 matches at 8 bases. Germline-derived CDR1 and CDR2 are KGHDR and SFDVKD. Trimming at V came to 4 bases and at J to 0 bases, leaving 10 bases not matched to a gene. There are 18 residues in the CDR3. The CDR3 protein is CATSDPLAGQSSYNEQFF. CDR3 DNA: TGTGCCACCAGTGACCCTCTAGCGGGCCAAAGCTCCTACAATGAGCAGTTCTTC.

The chain is built from TRBV3-1 (or the pseudogene TRBV3-2) and TRBJ1-3; 7 bases are a match to TRBD1. V shed 7 bases, J shed 0 bases, and the junction held 18 bases outside the gene matches. This CDR3 has 19 residues. Germline loops: CDR1 LGHDT, CDR2 YNNKEL (reference sequence). CDR3 nucleotides: TGTGCCAGCACCTTTCGGGACAGCCGCGCCCCACTCTCTGGAAACACCATATATTTT. Translated, it gives CASTFRDSRAPLSGNTIYF.

The chain is built from TRBV5-4 and TRBJ1-1; 7 bases align to TRBD1. This CDR3 comprises 15 residues. J gave up 4 bases and V 3 bases, and 9 bases lay outside the gene matches. Germline V gives CDR1 SGHNT, CDR2 YYREEE (reference sequence). DNA for the CDR3: TGTGCCAGCAGCTCCAAAACAGGGGAAATCACTGAAGCTTTCTTT. Its translation: CASSSKTGEITEAFF. The whole variable domain, filled in from reference TRBV5-4 and TRBJ1-1, reads ETGVTQSPTHLIKTRGQQVTLRCSSQSGHNTVSWYQQALGQGPQFIFQYYREEENGRGNFPPRFSGLQFPNYSSELNVNALELDDSALYLCASSSKTGEITEAFFGQGTRLTVV.

The rearrangement joins TRBV2 to TRBJ2-1, with D tentatively TRBD2 (6 bases). CDR1 and CDR2 (germline): SNHLY, FYNNEI. The CDR3 length is 13 residues. V was cut by 7 bases and J by 4 bases, with 11 bases left in between. The CDR3 sequence is CASTGEPYNEQFF. The CDR3 DNA is TGTGCCAGCACGGGGGAGCCATACAATGAGCAGTTCTTC.

The CDR3 DNA reads as TGTGCCAGCAGCCCGTGGGGGACTGAAGCTTTCTTT. This encodes CASSPWGTEAFF. The chain has TRBV7-9 and TRBJ1-1, with D tentatively TRBD1 (5 bases). The V and J ends lost 5 bases and 5 bases respectively, with 9 bases between them. Germline CDR1 reads SEHNR; CDR2 reads FQNEAQ (reference sequence). The CDR3 is 12 amino acids. The whole variable domain, filled in from reference TRBV7-9 and TRBJ1-1, reads DTGVSQNPRHKITKRGQNVTFRCDPISEHNRLYWYRQTLGQGPEFLTYFQNEAQLEKSRLLSDRFSAERPKGSFSTLEIQRTEQGDSAMYLCASSPWGTEAFFGQGTRLTVV.

V is TRBV11-2 and J is TRBJ1-1; D remains ambiguous. CDR1 and CDR2 from the germline V gene are SGHAT and FQNNGV. This CDR3 spans 13 amino acids. V shed 1 base and J shed 1 base, with 4 bases lying between them. The CDR3 DNA sequence: TGTGCCAGCAGCTTAGTGGCGAACACTGAAGCTTTCTTT. Its translation: CASSLVANTEAFF.

V and J are TRBV10-3 and TRBJ2-7; D perhaps matches TRBD1 (6 bases). V dropped 10 bases and J dropped 2 bases, with 15 bases sitting between them. The CDR3 is 13 residues long. Germline V gene data show CDR1 as ENHRY and CDR2 as SYGVKD. CDR3 DNA sequence: TGTGCCAGCCGGGACACCGGCGCCTACGAGCAGTACTTC. Its translation: CASRDTGAYEQYF.

The J gene is TRBJ2-1, the V gene TRBV28, with D unclear. This CDR3 has 12 amino acids. Germline V gene lookup returns CDR1 MDHEN and CDR2 SYDVKM. V was trimmed by 7 bases and J by 8 bases, leaving 12 bases between them. CDR3 protein: CASMQVRDEQFF. The CDR3, as DNA: TGTGCCAGCATGCAGGTTCGGGATGAGCAGTTCTTC.

The gene calls are TRBV7-9 and TRBJ2-6, with D possibly being TRBD1 (5 bases). Trimming shortened V by 5 bases and J by 0 bases, and 17 bases separated the two germline ends. CDR3 length equals 18 residues. Germline V lookup: CDR1 SEHNR, CDR2 FQNEAQ (reference sequence). CDR3 nucleotides: TGTGCCAGCAGCCACCATTCGACAGAGAGCTCTGGGGCCAACGTCCTGACTTTC. This translates into CASSHHSTESSGANVLTF. The complete variable domain, with remaining parts taken from reference TRBV7-9 and TRBJ2-6, reads DTGVSQNPRHKITKRGQNVTFRCDPISEHNRLYWYRQTLGQGPEFLTYFQNEAQLEKSRLLSDRFSAERPKGSFSTLEIQRTEQGDSAMYLCASSHHSTESSGANVLTFGAGSRLTVL.

Remarks on this clone: Other nucleotide sequences in the sample specify the same CDR3. The V gene is TRBV9, the J gene TRBJ2-6, with D uncertain. Trimming cost V 0 bases and J 1 base, with 5 bases left between them. The CDR3 sequence is 15 residues long. Germline V gene data show CDR1 as SGDLS and CDR2 as YYNGEE. The CDR3 nucleotides read TGTGCCAGCAGCGTAGCACTATCTGGGGCCAACGTCCTGACTTTC. This codes for CASSVALSGANVLTF. Complete variable domain (other parts from reference TRBV9 and TRBJ2-6): DSGVTQTPKHLITATGQRVTLRCSPRSGDLSVYWYQQSLDQGLQFLIQYYNGEERAKGNILERFSAQQFPDLHSELNLSSLELGDSALYFCASSVALSGANVLTFGAGSRLTVL.

V gene TRBV12-5 combines with J gene TRBJ1-2; TRBD1 might be the D (6 bases). Trimming removed 4 bases from V and 0 bases from J, with 12 bases in between. This CDR3 region has 15 residues. Germline V CDR1 and CDR2: LGHNT, FRNRAP. The CDR3, as DNA: TGTGCTAGTGGTTGGAGGGGGGGAGCTAACTATGGCTACACCTTC. Protein sequence: CASGWRGGANYGYTF.

The rearrangement joins TRBV4-2 to TRBJ1-6; D is perhaps TRBD1 (5 bases). V lost 0 bases and J lost 6, with 9 bases in between. Germline V CDR1 and CDR2: LGHNA, YNFKEQ. This CDR3 is 15 amino acids long. CDR3 nucleotides: TGTGCCAGCAGCCAAGAGCGGGGGAGTAATTCACCCCTCCACTTT. Translated: CASSQERGSNSPLHF.

The V gene is TRBV9, the J gene TRBJ2-3; no clear D gene. CDR1 and CDR2 (germline): SGDLS, YYNGEE. V lost 0 bases to trimming and J lost 6 bases, with 8 bases between them. CDR3 length: 13 amino acids. The CDR3 DNA is TGTGCCAGCAGCGTAGATCCCGTGGATACGCAGTATTTT. It specifies CASSVDPVDTQYF.

The rearrangement joins TRBV25-1 to TRBJ1-6; D gene ambiguous. The CDR3 is made up of 15 amino acids. Trimming left V 4 bases short and J 0 bases short, with 7 bases between. Germline CDR1 and CDR2: MGHDK and SYGVNS. As DNA, the CDR3 is TGTGCCAGCAGTGGAGACCGCTCCTATAATTCACCCCTCCACTTT. Residues: CASSGDRSYNSPLHF.

The chain employs TRBV13 and TRBJ2-2; D possibly uses TRBD1 or TRBD2 (5 bases each). Per the germline V gene, CDR1 is PRHDT and CDR2 is FYEKMQ (reference sequence). This CDR3 has 14 amino acids. Trimming pared 4 bases from V and 0 bases from J, leaving 6 bases between. The CDR3 reads CASSSGPNTGELFF. CDR3 DNA: TGTGCCAGCAGCTCGGGGCCGAACACCGGGGAGCTGTTTTTT.

This clone was observed a handful of times. The V call is TRBV2, the J call TRBJ2-2; TRBD1 matches 7 bases. The CDR3 length is 16 residues. CDR1 and CDR2 from the germline V gene are SNHLY and FYNNEI. Losses at the gene ends were 1 base for V and 3 bases for J; bases not matched to a gene: 5. CDR3 protein: CASSEVWDSYTGELFF. Written as DNA, the CDR3 is TGTGCCAGCAGTGAAGTGTGGGACAGTTACACCGGGGAGCTGTTTTTT. The whole variable domain, filled in from reference TRBV2 and TRBJ2-2, reads EPEVTQTPSHQVTQMGQEVILRCVPISNHLYFYWYRQILGQKVEFLVSFYNNEISEKSEIFDDQFSVERPDGSNFTLKIRSTKLEDSAMYFCASSEVWDSYTGELFFGEGSRLTVL.

The chain combines TRBV14 with TRBJ1-6; D not certain. The germline gives CDR1 SGHDN, CDR2 FVKESK. The CDR3 covers 13 residues. V shed 1 base and J shed 9 bases, with 7 bases lying between them. CDR3 coding DNA: TGTGCCAGCAGCCAAGTGCGTGGTTCACCCCTCCACTTT. This gives the protein CASSQVRGSPLHF.

The CDR3 DNA reads as TGTGCCACCAGTGATTTTGGGACAGGGTCGAAGGAGACCCAGTACTTC. Protein: CATSDFGTGSKETQYF. The rearrangement uses TRBV24-1 and TRBJ2-5; 9 positions match TRBD1. The V and J ends lost 1 base and 5 bases, in that order; junction bases with no gene match: 7. The CDR3 has 16 amino acids. From germline, CDR1 is KGHDR and CDR2 SFDVKD.

This rearrangement joins TRBV28 to TRBJ1-2; D is uncertain. Germline V CDR1 and CDR2: MDHEN, SYDVKM. With 3 bases removed from V and 3 bases from J, the gap between germline ends came to 8 bases. The CDR3 has 13 amino acids. The CDR3 coding sequence is TGTGCCAGCAGTTTCTCCGGTGACTATGGCTACACCTTC. It codes for CASSFSGDYGYTF.